The 21 T cell receptor beta chains in this list originate from one sample, sequenced in a study of blood T cell repertoires in COVID-19. The protocol was immunoSEQ multiplex PCR, while the TCRdb copy is restricted to in-frame clones and leaves out a portion. This sample carries approximately 70,000 clones, roughly 91% of them seen once, and the ten largest clones take approximately 19%. Sequences were obtained from peripheral blood. The receptors here all came from a human donor in a cohort sampled during active COVID-19.

This chain joins TRBV10-3 and TRBJ2-2; 7 nucleotides agree with TRBD1. Trimming cost V 4 bases and J 4 bases; bases outside gene matches: 0. This CDR3 comprises 13 residues. CDR1 ENHRY and CDR2 SYGVKD come from the germline V gene. CDR3 amino acids: CAISAGGTGELFF. As DNA, the CDR3 is TGTGCCATCAGTGCAGGGGGCACCGGGGAGCTGTTTTTT.

The chain is built from TRBV18 and TRBJ2-5, with TRBD1 as a possible D gene (6 bases). CDR3 length equals 15 residues. Germline values: CDR1 KGHSH, CDR2 LQKENI. V shed 0 bases and J shed 3 bases, with 11 bases lying between them. The DNA for the CDR3 is TGTGCCAGCTCACCACCGATGGGGGCTGAAGAGACCCAGTACTTC. This gives the protein CASSPPMGAEETQYF.

V usage is TRBV28 and J usage is TRBJ1-1; D uncertain. Trimming pared 1 base from V and 6 bases from J, leaving 9 bases between. Germline V CDR1 and CDR2: MDHEN, SYDVKM. The CDR3 contains 13 residues. The chain's CDR3 is CASSLYAGPEAFF. The DNA of the CDR3 is TGTGCCAGCAGTTTATATGCTGGCCCTGAAGCTTTCTTT. Full variable domain (outside the CDR3, taken from reference TRBV28 and TRBJ1-1): DVKVTQSSRYLVKRTGEKVFLECVQDMDHENMFWYRQDPGLGLRLIYFSYDVKMKEKGDIPEGYSVSREKKERFSLILESASTNQTSMYLCASSLYAGPEAFFGQGTRLTVV.

The gene calls are TRBV30 and TRBJ2-7, with 10 bases matching TRBD2. The CDR3 has 13 amino acids. Trimming took 5 bases from V and 5 from J; bases not matched to a gene: 6. Germline V CDR1 and CDR2: GTSNPN, SVGIG (reference sequence). The CDR3 here is CAWALAGSHEQYF. The CDR3 DNA follows: TGTGCCTGGGCACTAGCGGGATCTCACGAGCAGTACTTC.

The chain employs TRBV7-2 and TRBJ1-2; TRBD1 agrees at 10 bases. This CDR3 contains 14 residues. CDR1 is SGHTA and CDR2 is FQGNSA in the germline V gene. J was trimmed by 8 bases and V by 1 base; bases with no gene match: 4. CDR3 sequence: CASSLGQGARGYTF. As DNA, the CDR3 is TGTGCCAGCAGCTTAGGACAGGGGGCTAGAGGCTACACCTTC. The entire variable domain, with the rest obtained from reference TRBV7-2 and TRBJ1-2, is as follows: GAGVSQSPSNKVTEKGKDVELRCDPISGHTALYWYRQSLGQGLEFLIYFQGNSAPDKSGLPSDRFSAERTGGSVSTLTIQRTQQEDSAVYLCASSLGQGARGYTFGSGTRLTVV.

This chain links TRBV4-3 with TRBJ2-7; 7 bases align to TRBD2. Germline lookup yields CDR1 LGHNA and CDR2 YSLEER. Unmatched junction bases numbered 8, after V lost 0 bases and J lost 3 bases. There are 16 residues in the CDR3. CDR3 protein: CASSQEGGRGFYEQYF. Written as DNA, the CDR3 is TGCGCCAGCAGCCAAGAGGGAGGGAGGGGTTTCTACGAGCAGTACTTC.

The chain recombines TRBV20-1 with TRBJ2-1, with 8 nucleotides matching TRBD1. CDR3 length: 11 residues. Losses at the gene ends were 6 bases for V and 12 bases for J; bases not matched to a gene: 7. Per germline, CDR1 DFQATT and CDR2 SNEGSKA (reference sequence). The CDR3: CSALDRESQFF. In DNA form, the CDR3 reads TGCAGTGCCCTGGACAGGGAGTCGCAGTTCTTC.

The chain uses TRBV5-1 and TRBJ2-3; tentatively, D is TRBD1 (5 bases). The germline V and J ends were trimmed by 4 bases and 0 bases, with 15 bases remaining between them. The length of the CDR3 is 16 residues. Per the germline V gene, CDR1 is SGHRS and CDR2 is YFSETQ. The CDR3 DNA follows: TGCGCCAGCAGCCAACTGGACACTACTAGCACAGATACGCAGTATTTT. Translation: CASSQLDTTSTDTQYF.

The chain carries TRBV14 and TRBJ2-2; 15 positions agree with TRBD2. In germline, CDR1 is SGHDN, CDR2 FVKESK. CDR3 length: 19 amino acids. The V gene end was trimmed by 4 bases and the J gene end by 2 bases; junction bases not matched to a gene: 8. CDR3 bases: TGTGCCAGCAGCCCGCCGGGGGGACTAGCGGGGGGCAACACCGGGGAGCTGTTTTTT. This gives the protein CASSPPGGLAGGNTGELFF.

The V and J genes are TRBV5-6 and TRBJ2-3, with 15 bases matching TRBD2. With 4 bases clipped from V and 6 bases from J, the junction kept 9 bases outside the gene matches. The CDR3 is 17 residues long. Per the germline V gene, CDR1 is SGHDT and CDR2 is YYEEEE. CDR3 DNA: TGTGCCAGCAGCGCTCTAGGACTAGCGGGAGGGAGCGATACGCAGTATTTT. Encoded protein: CASSALGLAGGSDTQYF.

This chain uses TRBV7-6 with TRBJ2-2, with 8 bases aligning to TRBD1. Germline assignment: CDR1 SGHVS and CDR2 FNYEAQ. The CDR3 is 16 residues long. V lost 2 bases and J lost 6; bases outside the gene matches: 8. CDR3 DNA sequence: TGTGCCAGCAGCTTAAACGCGCTCAGGGGGCCCGGGGAGCTGTTTTTT. As protein: CASSLNALRGPGELFF.

This clone was detected only once. The chain combines TRBV27 with TRBJ2-6; perhaps TRBD2 as D (5 bases). Germline V gives CDR1 MNHEY, CDR2 SMNVEV (reference sequence). V lost 3 bases and J lost 1, with 7 bases in between. There are 15 residues in the CDR3. CDR3 sequence: CASSFGGSGANVLTF. The CDR3 DNA reads as TGTGCCAGCAGTTTCGGAGGATCTGGGGCCAACGTCCTGACTTTC.

V usage is TRBV5-4 and J usage is TRBJ2-2; 10 positions match TRBD2. Trimming cost V 3 bases and J 7 bases; bases outside gene matches: 15. The CDR3 length is 18 residues. Germline assignment: CDR1 SGHNT and CDR2 YYREEE (reference sequence). CDR3: CASSSRASGRRESGELFF. Written as DNA, the CDR3 is TGTGCCAGCAGCTCTCGGGCTAGCGGGAGAAGAGAAAGCGGGGAGCTGTTTTTT.

This sequence joins TRBV3-1 (or the pseudogene TRBV3-2) and TRBJ2-7, with 12 nucleotides matching TRBD2. Trimming cost V 4 bases and J 9 bases; bases outside gene matches: 7. Per germline, CDR1 LGHDT and CDR2 YNNKEL (reference sequence). The CDR3 extends over 14 amino acids. In DNA form, the CDR3 reads TGTGCCAGCAGCCTTTCTCTAGCGGGAGGGCGGCAGTACTTC. This codes for CASSLSLAGGRQYF.

The J gene is TRBJ2-3, the V gene TRBV7-8; 14 positions agree with TRBD2. V was pared by 1 base and J by 3 bases, with 6 bases of the junction left unmatched. The germline V gene has CDR1 SGHVS and CDR2 FQNEAQ. CDR3 size: 18 residues. In nucleotides, the CDR3 is TGTGCCAGCAGCTTAGGAGGACTAGCGGGGGGTCTTACAGATACGCAGTATTTT. This sequence encodes CASSLGGLAGGLTDTQYF.

This chain uses TRBV7-9 with TRBJ1-4; TRBD1 might be the D (5 bases). From germline, CDR1 is SEHNR and CDR2 FQNEAQ (reference sequence). V lost 8 bases and J lost 3, with 10 bases in between. This CDR3 is built from 13 residues. The CDR3 DNA sequence: TGTGCCAGCCACGGAGGGGCTAATGAAAAACTGTTTTTT. Its translation: CASHGGANEKLFF.

Only one count was recorded for this clone. The chain uses TRBV27 and TRBJ2-2, with no clear D. V was cut by 3 bases and J by 9 bases, with 14 bases left in between. The V gene's germline CDR1 is MNHEY and CDR2 SMNVEV (reference sequence). The CDR3 is 14 amino acids. CDR3 bases: TGTGCCAGCAGTTTGATGAGGCCCGGCCGGGAGCTGTTTTTT. Translated: CASSLMRPGRELFF.

The rearrangement uses TRBV6-5 and TRBJ2-5; the D gene is possibly TRBD1 (6 bases). V was cut by 6 bases and J by 5 bases, with 16 bases left in between. The length of the CDR3 is 14 residues. Per the germline V gene, CDR1 is MNHEY and CDR2 is SVGAGI. CDR3 sequence reads: CASSTTGYGETQYF. Written as DNA, the CDR3 is TGTGCCAGCAGCACAACAGGGTACGGGGAGACCCAGTACTTC.

The CDR3 DNA reads as TGTGCCAGCAGGGAATCAGGGGGCTCTGGTGGCTACACCTTC. It codes for CASRESGGSGGYTF. The chain has TRBV6-6 and TRBJ1-2, with 8 bases that match TRBD1. Per germline, CDR1 MNHNY and CDR2 SVGAGI (reference sequence). This CDR3 has 14 amino acids. The V and J ends lost 6 bases and 7 bases, in that order; junction bases with no gene match: 10.

The gene calls are TRBV20-1 and TRBJ1-4, with TRBD1 as a possible D gene (5 bases). CDR1 is DFQATT and CDR2 is SNEGSKA in the germline V gene (reference sequence). The V and J ends lost 6 bases and 8 bases respectively, with 10 bases between them. This CDR3 has 11 residues. CDR3 sequence (DNA): TGCAGTGCCAGGGCGGGGGAAAAACTGTTTTTT. Protein sequence: CSARAGEKLFF.

The rearrangement joins TRBV5-1 to TRBJ2-7; 10 nucleotides align to TRBD2. The CDR3 extends over 15 amino acids. Germline trimming cut 2 bases from V and 3 bases from J; bases unmatched to any gene: 5. Germline CDR1 SGHRS, CDR2 YFSETQ. This CDR3 is CASSLGLAGDYEQYF. The CDR3 coding sequence is TGCGCCAGCAGCTTAGGCCTAGCGGGAGACTACGAGCAGTACTTC.